This TCR beta chain was observed in a study of technical replicates of blood from several donors. Sequenced by immunoSEQ multiplex PCR; TCRdb stores in-frame clones only, minus some. The sample yields roughly 74,000 clones, 91% seen once. The CDR3 has 19 residues. Sequences were obtained from T cells isolated from PBMCs. The sequence derives from a human donor in good health. The chain combines TRBV21-1 with TRBJ2-5; the tabulated D call, TRBD2, remains unverified against the DNA. TRBV21-1 corresponds to a pseudogene. CDR3 residues: CASRIGGTPQLLGKETQYF. DNA of the CDR3: TGTGCCAGCAGGATAGGTGGGACTCCCCAATTGTTAGGCAAAGAGACCCAGTACTTC.